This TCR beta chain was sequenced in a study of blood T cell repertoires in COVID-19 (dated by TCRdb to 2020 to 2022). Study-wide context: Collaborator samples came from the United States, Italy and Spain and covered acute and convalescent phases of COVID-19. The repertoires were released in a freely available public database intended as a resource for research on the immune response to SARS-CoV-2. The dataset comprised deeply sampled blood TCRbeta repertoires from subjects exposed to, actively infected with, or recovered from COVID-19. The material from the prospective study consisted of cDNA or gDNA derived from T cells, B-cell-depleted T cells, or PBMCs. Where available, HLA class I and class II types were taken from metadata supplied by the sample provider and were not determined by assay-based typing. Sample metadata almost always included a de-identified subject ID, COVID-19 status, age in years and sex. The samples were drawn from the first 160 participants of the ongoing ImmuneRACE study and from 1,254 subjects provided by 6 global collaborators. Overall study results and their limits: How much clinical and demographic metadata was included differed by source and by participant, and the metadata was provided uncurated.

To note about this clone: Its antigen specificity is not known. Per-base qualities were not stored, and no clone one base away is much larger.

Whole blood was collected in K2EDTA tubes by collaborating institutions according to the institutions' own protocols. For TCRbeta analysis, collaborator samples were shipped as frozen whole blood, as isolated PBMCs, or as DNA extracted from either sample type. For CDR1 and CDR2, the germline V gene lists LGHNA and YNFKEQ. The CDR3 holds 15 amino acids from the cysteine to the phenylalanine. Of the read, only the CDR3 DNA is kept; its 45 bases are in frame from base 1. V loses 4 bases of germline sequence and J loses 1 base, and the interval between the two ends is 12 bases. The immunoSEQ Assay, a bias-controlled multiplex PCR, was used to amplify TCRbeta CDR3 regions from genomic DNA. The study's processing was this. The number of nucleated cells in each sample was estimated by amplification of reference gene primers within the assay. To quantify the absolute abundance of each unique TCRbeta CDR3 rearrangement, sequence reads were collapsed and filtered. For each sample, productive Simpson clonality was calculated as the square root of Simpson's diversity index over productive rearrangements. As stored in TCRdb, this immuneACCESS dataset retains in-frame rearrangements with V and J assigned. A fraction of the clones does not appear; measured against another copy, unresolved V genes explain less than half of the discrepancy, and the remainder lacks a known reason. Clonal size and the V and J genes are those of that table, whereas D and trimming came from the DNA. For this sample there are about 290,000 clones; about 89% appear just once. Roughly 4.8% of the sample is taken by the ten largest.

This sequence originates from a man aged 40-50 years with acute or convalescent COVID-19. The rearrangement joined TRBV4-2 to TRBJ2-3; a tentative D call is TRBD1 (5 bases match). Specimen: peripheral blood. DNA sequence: TGTGCCAGCAGCCTATCCTTGACAGGCACAGATACGCAGTATTTT. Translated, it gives CASSLSLTGTDTQYF.